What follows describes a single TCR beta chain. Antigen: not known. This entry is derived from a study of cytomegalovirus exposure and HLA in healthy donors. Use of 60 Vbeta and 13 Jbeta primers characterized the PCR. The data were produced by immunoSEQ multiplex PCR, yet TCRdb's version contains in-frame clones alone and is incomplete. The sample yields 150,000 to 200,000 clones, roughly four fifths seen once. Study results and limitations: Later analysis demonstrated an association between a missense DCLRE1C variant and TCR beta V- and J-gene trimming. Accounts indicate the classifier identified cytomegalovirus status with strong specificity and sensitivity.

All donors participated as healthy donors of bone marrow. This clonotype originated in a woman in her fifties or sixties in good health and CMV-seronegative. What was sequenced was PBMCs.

The CDR3: CASSLGLLAGGHEETQYF. For the CDR3, the DNA is TGTGCCAGCAGCTTAGGTCTTCTAGCGGGGGGGCACGAAGAGACCCAGTACTTC. The rearrangement uses TRBV7-2 and TRBJ2-5, with TRBD2 matching over 12 bases. Germline CDR1 reads SGHTA; CDR2 reads FQGNSA. J lost 3 bases, V lost 1 base, and 9 bases had no gene match. This CDR3 is 18 amino acids long. Full variable domain (rest looked up from reference TRBV7-2 and TRBJ2-5): GAGVSQSPSNKVTEKGKDVELRCDPISGHTALYWYRQSLGQGLEFLIYFQGNSAPDKSGLPSDRFSAERTGGSVSTLTIQRTQQEDSAVYLCASSLGLLAGGHEETQYFGPGTRLLVL.